The next 23 T cell receptor beta chains were all read from a single sample in a study of cytomegalovirus exposure and HLA in healthy donors. Amplification used 60 Vbeta primers and 13 Jbeta primers. The method was immunoSEQ multiplex PCR; TCRdb's version includes in-frame clones alone and lacks a portion of them. Altogether about 130,000 clones are present, roughly 69% being singletons, with the ten largest covering about 3%. The sample was PBMCs. The origin of the receptors is a human donor in good health.

V gene TRBV9 combines with J gene TRBJ2-2, with 12 positions matching TRBD1. CDR1 and CDR2 from the germline V gene are SGDLS and YYNGEE. J lost 4 bases, V lost 3 bases, and 7 bases had no gene match. This CDR3 spans 17 amino acids. The CDR3, as DNA: TGTGCCAGCAGCGCACCGGGACAGGGGGCAGCCACCGGGGAGCTGTTTTTT. Translation: CASSAPGQGAATGELFF.

V usage is TRBV10-3 and J usage is TRBJ2-5; TRBD2 might be the D (5 bases). Germline assignment: CDR1 ENHRY and CDR2 SYGVKD. Between the trimmed V and J ends, which lost 6 bases and 4 bases, there was a span of 15 bases. The CDR3 covers 14 residues. CDR3 coding DNA: TGTGCCATCAGCCCCGGGTCGGGGATAGAGACCCAGTACTTC. Amino acids: CAISPGSGIETQYF.

The chain uses TRBV30 and TRBJ2-5, with a possible D match to TRBD1 (5 bases). Germline-derived CDR1 and CDR2 are GTSNPN and SVGIG (reference sequence). This CDR3 has 12 amino acids. Between the trimmed V and J ends, which lost 8 bases and 5 bases, there was a span of 15 bases. The CDR3 DNA is TGTGCCGGGTCCCGGCCAGGGGAGACCCAGTACTTC. Encoded protein: CAGSRPGETQYF.

V and J are TRBV5-1 and TRBJ2-7; TRBD2 matches at 12 bases. The CDR3 is 15 amino acids. Germline values: CDR1 SGHRS, CDR2 YFSETQ. Losses at the gene ends were 2 bases for V and 6 bases for J; bases not matched to a gene: 6. The CDR3 is CASSFRLAGAGEQYF. The CDR3, as DNA: TGCGCCAGCAGCTTCAGACTAGCGGGAGCGGGCGAGCAGTACTTC.

This clone was detected only a few times. The chain is built from TRBV7-9 and TRBJ2-5; 8 positions agree with TRBD1. With the DNA end fitting TRBJ2-7 better, the J assignment may be wrong. Germline assignment: CDR1 SEHNR and CDR2 FQNEAQ (reference sequence). This CDR3 spans 15 amino acids. For the CDR3, the DNA is TGTGCCAGCAGCTTAGGACAGGGGATGGTCTACGAGCAGTACTTC. It translates to CASSLGQGMVYEQYF.

In regard to this clone: The sample holds other DNA sequences that translate to the same CDR3. The V gene is TRBV7-2, the J gene TRBJ2-7; D is unresolved. Germline assignment: CDR1 SGHTA and CDR2 FQGNSA. CDR3 length: 13 amino acids. Trimming removed 2 bases from V and 4 bases from J, with 9 bases in between. The CDR3 DNA reads as TGTGCCAGCAGCTTATCTCGGTCGTACGAGCAGTACTTC. Its translation: CASSLSRSYEQYF. The full variable domain, with the rest looked up from reference TRBV7-2 and TRBJ2-7, is GAGVSQSPSNKVTEKGKDVELRCDPISGHTALYWYRQSLGQGLEFLIYFQGNSAPDKSGLPSDRFSAERTGGSVSTLTIQRTQQEDSAVYLCASSLSRSYEQYFGPGTRLTVT.

The rearrangement joins TRBV11-1 to TRBJ2-2; possible D gene TRBD2, 6 bases. This CDR3 contains 16 residues. Per germline, CDR1 SGHAT and CDR2 FQDESV (reference sequence). V lost 3 bases to trimming and J lost 4 bases, with 15 bases between them. Here the CDR3 DNA reads TGTGCCAGCAGCTTTCGGACAATCGGGGGCACCGGGGAGCTGTTTTTT. It yields the protein CASSFRTIGGTGELFF.

The sample holds one count of this clone. CDR3 loop: CASSLVLAGAGELFF. For the CDR3, the DNA is TGTGCCAGCAGCTTAGTACTAGCGGGAGCCGGGGAGCTGTTTTTT. The gene calls are TRBV11-2 and TRBJ2-2; 11 nucleotides agree with TRBD2. Unmatched junction bases numbered 1, after V lost 1 base and J lost 6 bases. The CDR3 totals 15 residues. Germline V gene data show CDR1 as SGHAT and CDR2 as FQNNGV.

The genes are TRBV6-5 and TRBJ2-5; no reliable D call. Germline CDR1 and CDR2: MNHEY and SVGAGI. Trimming removed 2 bases at V and 5 bases at J, with 9 bases between. The CDR3 has 13 residues. The CDR3 DNA reads as TGTGCCAGCAGTTACCCCGTTGGCGAGACCCAGTACTTC. Translated, it gives CASSYPVGETQYF.

This clone appeared a single time. This rearrangement joins TRBV5-1 to TRBJ2-5; TRBD2 aligns across 10 bases. CDR1 and CDR2 from the germline V gene are SGHRS and YFSETQ. This CDR3 has 18 residues. Trimming removed 0 bases from V and 1 base from J; junction bases left unmatched: 9. The CDR3 nucleotides are TGCGCCAGCAGCTTGGGGACTCTAGCGGGAGTGTCCCAAGAGACCCAGTACTTC. Translated: CASSLGTLAGVSQETQYF.

The chain links TRBV9 to TRBJ2-3, with TRBD2 as a possible D gene (5 bases). Germline values: CDR1 SGDLS, CDR2 YYNGEE. Trimming took off 0 bases at V and 1 base at J, with 18 bases between the two ends. The CDR3 spans 18 residues. The chain's CDR3 is CASSVGDGGAGRTDTQYF. The CDR3 DNA reads as TGTGCCAGCAGCGTAGGAGATGGTGGTGCGGGCCGCACAGATACGCAGTATTTT.

Of note for this clone: The junction does not match germline at one end; this may be a read error. This CDR3 reads CVSSVDRNTGELFF. The CDR3 region has the DNA TGTGTCAGCAGCGTAGATAGGAACACCGGGGAGCTGTTTTTT. The chain carries TRBV9 and TRBJ2-2; D is unclear. CDR1 SGDLS and CDR2 YYNGEE come from the germline V gene. CDR3 length: 14 amino acids.

V gene TRBV7-9 combines with J gene TRBJ2-3; TRBD1 might be the D (6 bases). Looked up from germline, CDR1 is SEHNR and CDR2 is FQNEAQ (reference sequence). The ends were cut back, 7 bases at V and 2 bases at J, with 16 bases in the middle. CDR3 size: 15 residues. In nucleotides, the CDR3 is TGTGCCAGCACGGCTTCCAGGGGCAACACAGATACGCAGTATTTT. Translation: CASTASRGNTDTQYF.

The chain joins TRBV30 to TRBJ2-7, with 9 bases aligning to TRBD2. Trimming removed 0 bases from V and 3 bases from J; junction bases left unmatched: 15. CDR1 GTSNPN and CDR2 SVGIG come from the germline V gene (reference sequence). The CDR3 runs 18 residues. The DNA for the CDR3 is TGTGCCTGGAGTGTATGGTTACTAGCGGGTAATCCTAACTACGAGCAGTACTTC. This encodes CAWSVWLLAGNPNYEQYF. The entire variable domain, with the rest obtained from reference TRBV30 and TRBJ2-7, is as follows: SQTIHQWPATLVQPVGSPLSLECTVEGTSNPNLYWYRQAAGRGLQLLFYSVGIGQISSEVPQNLSASRPQDRQFILSSKKLLLSDSGFYLCAWSVWLLAGNPNYEQYFGPGTRLTVT.

This chain joins TRBV30 and TRBJ1-5; D not certain. The CDR3 runs to 14 residues. Germline assignment: CDR1 GTSNPN and CDR2 SVGIG (reference sequence). V was cut by 0 bases and J by 9 bases, with 15 bases left in between. For the CDR3, the DNA is TGTGCCTGGAGTGTACGTAACGGGATTGGGCCCCAGCATTTT. The encoded protein is CAWSVRNGIGPQHF.

This clone was picked up one time. V gene TRBV2 combines with J gene TRBJ2-1; D possibly corresponds to TRBD1 (5 bases). CDR1 is SNHLY, CDR2 FYNNEI, per germline. CDR3 length equals 15 residues. V lost 5 bases to trimming and J lost 7 bases, with 18 bases between them. In DNA form, the CDR3 reads TGTGCCAGCAGTAAGGACACGATGTCTCTGAATGAGCAGTTCTTC. Translation: CASSKDTMSLNEQFF.

V is TRBV2 and J is TRBJ1-4; 7 bases are a match to TRBD1. Germline trimming cut 6 bases from V and 3 bases from J; bases unmatched to any gene: 7. The CDR3 sequence is 15 residues long. Germline assignment: CDR1 SNHLY and CDR2 FYNNEI. CDR3 in amino acids: CASRETGLANEKLFF. As DNA, the CDR3 is TGTGCCAGCAGGGAGACAGGGTTAGCTAATGAAAAACTGTTTTTT.

This clone was observed a handful of times. CDR3 residues: CAWVQGSQVNEQFF. The CDR3 DNA follows: TGTGCCTGGGTACAGGGAAGTCAGGTCAATGAGCAGTTCTTC. The rearrangement joins TRBV30 to TRBJ2-1; possibly TRBD1 for D (6 bases). Trimming cost V 5 bases and J 6 bases, with 17 bases left between them. CDR1 GTSNPN and CDR2 SVGIG come from the germline V gene (reference sequence). The CDR3 contains 14 residues.

This chain uses TRBV6-1 with TRBJ1-5, with 7 bases matching TRBD1. Losses at the gene ends were 2 bases for V and 0 bases for J; bases not matched to a gene: 4. Germline V gene sequence: CDR1 MNHNS, CDR2 SASEGT. This CDR3 has 16 residues. The CDR3 coding sequence is TGTGCCAGCAGTGAACTGGGGACAGCTAGCAATCAGCCCCAGCATTTT. It yields the protein CASSELGTASNQPQHF.

The rearrangement links TRBV30 to TRBJ2-3; D possibly corresponds to TRBD2 (7 bases). Germline lookup yields CDR1 GTSNPN and CDR2 SVGIG (reference sequence). V gave up 0 bases and J gave up 6 bases, with 22 bases separating them. The CDR3 has 17 amino acids. This chain's CDR3 is CAWSVRAGWGRGDTQYF. As DNA, the CDR3 is TGTGCCTGGAGTGTACGGGCTGGATGGGGGAGGGGGGATACGCAGTATTTT.

The chain recombines TRBV10-3 with TRBJ2-4; a weak D match, TRBD2 (7 bases). V shed 3 bases and J shed 5 bases, with 11 bases lying between them. Germline V gene data show CDR1 as ENHRY and CDR2 as SYGVKD. The CDR3 loop spans 14 amino acids. The CDR3 sequence is CAISERGAENIQYF. The CDR3, as DNA: TGTGCCATCAGTGAACGGGGGGCGGAAAACATTCAGTACTTC.

This chain uses TRBV14 with TRBJ2-7; 7 bases line up with TRBD1. With V trimmed by 3 bases and J by 0 bases, 8 bases remained unmatched. The germline gives CDR1 SGHDN, CDR2 FVKESK. The CDR3 covers 16 residues. CDR3 sequence (DNA): TGTGCCAGCAGCCAGGCTAGGACAGGTCTCTCCTACGAGCAGTACTTC. Translated, it gives CASSQARTGLSYEQYF.

The chain carries TRBV28 and TRBJ2-4; 8 bases match TRBD1. The germline CDR1 and CDR2 sequences are MDHEN and SYDVKM. The J segment lost 8 bases and the V segment lost 2 bases, leaving 5 bases of the junction unmatched. The length of the CDR3 is 14 residues. In DNA, the CDR3 is TGTGCCAGCAGTTTACTCGACAGGGGCGACATTCAGTACTTC. This translates into CASSLLDRGDIQYF.